Presented here are 29 T cell receptor beta chains from one specimen sequenced in a study of preoperative IRX-2 immunotherapy in early breast cancer. Treatment reported: preoperative locoregional IRX-2 cytokine immunotherapy. This table comes from immunoSEQ multiplex PCR, and its TCRdb copy is limited to in-frame clones, with some not included. The sample has 34,000 or so clones; around 83% are singletons. Sequenced here: lymph node tissue, sampled from a patient treated with IRX-2 immunotherapy. These receptor sequences come from a human donor with breast cancer.

The chain links TRBV30 to TRBJ2-3, with D tentatively TRBD2 (6 bases). Looked up from germline, CDR1 is GTSNPN and CDR2 is SVGIG (reference sequence). V shed 5 bases and J shed 4 bases, with 25 bases lying between them. This CDR3 is 17 amino acids long. The CDR3 region has the DNA TGTGCCTGGGCGGGTGGGAGGTTGGATTACAAGGCAGATACGCAGTATTTT. Its translation: CAWAGGRLDYKADTQYF. The complete variable domain, with remaining parts taken from reference TRBV30 and TRBJ2-3, reads SQTIHQWPATLVQPVGSPLSLECTVEGTSNPNLYWYRQAAGRGLQLLFYSVGIGQISSEVPQNLSASRPQDRQFILSSKKLLLSDSGFYLCAWAGGRLDYKADTQYFGPGTRLTVL.

This chain links TRBV29-1 with TRBJ2-1; 11 nucleotides agree with TRBD2. The CDR3 contains 14 residues. V was clipped by 4 bases and J by 6 bases; unmatched bases: 5. Per the germline V gene, CDR1 is SQVTM and CDR2 is ANQGSEA. The CDR3 DNA reads as TGCAGCGTTGTGGCTAGCGGGAGGCGCAATGAGCAGTTCTTC. Translated: CSVVASGRRNEQFF.

The chain recombines TRBV7-1 with TRBJ1-5, with 8 bases aligning to TRBD1. TRBV7-1 is identified as an open reading frame with a role that is uncertain. With V trimmed by 5 bases and J by 2 bases, 8 bases remained unmatched. The CDR3 has 16 residues. The CDR3 reads CASSPMGTGGNQPQHF. Written as DNA, the CDR3 is TGTGCCAGCAGCCCAATGGGGACAGGAGGCAATCAGCCCCAGCATTTT.

The CDR3 DNA reads TGTGCCAGCAGTTACACCCTTTATCTCGGCACAGATACGCAGTATTTT. Protein product: CASSYTLYLGTDTQYF. V is TRBV6-8 and J is TRBJ2-3; D is uncertain. V was trimmed by 2 bases and J by 1 base, leaving 13 bases between them. This CDR3 is built from 16 residues. In germline, CDR1 is MNHGY, CDR2 SAAAGT.

The chain couples TRBV5-1 to TRBJ1-4; 8 positions match TRBD1. V shed 4 bases, J shed 8 bases, and the junction held 13 bases outside the gene matches. The CDR3 has 16 residues. Germline CDR1 is SGHRS and CDR2 is YFSETQ. This chain's CDR3 is CASSLQGGVSVEKLFF. CDR3 DNA: TGCGCCAGCAGCCTACAGGGGGGTGTTAGTGTGGAAAAACTGTTTTTT.

The sample holds one count of this clone. V is TRBV7-7 and J is TRBJ2-3; D is perhaps TRBD2 (6 bases). Germline V gene data show CDR1 as SSHAT and CDR2 as FNYEAQ (reference sequence). V lost 5 bases, J lost 0 bases, and 18 bases lay in between. The CDR3 loop spans 17 amino acids. The CDR3 region is CASSPGGIRPSTDTQYF. As DNA, the CDR3 is TGTGCCAGCAGCCCCGGGGGAATACGGCCCAGCACAGATACGCAGTATTTT.

The chain couples TRBV29-1 to TRBJ1-5, with D possibly being TRBD1 (6 bases). V was shortened by 2 bases and J by 6 bases, with 17 bases between the two germline ends. This CDR3 has 15 amino acids. CDR1 SQVTM and CDR2 ANQGSEA come from the germline V gene. CDR3 region: CSVESGGGRGQPQHF. Here the CDR3 DNA reads TGCAGCGTTGAATCCGGCGGGGGCCGGGGTCAGCCCCAGCATTTT.

CDR3 nucleotide sequence: TGCGCCAGCAGCCAATTCGGCGGGAGACAAACCGGGGAGCTGTTTTTT. Protein: CASSQFGGRQTGELFF. The chain uses TRBV5-1 and TRBJ2-2; 7 nucleotides align to TRBD2. CDR1 and CDR2 from the germline V gene are SGHRS and YFSETQ. V lost 4 bases, J lost 5 bases, and 11 bases stayed unmatched. CDR3 length: 16 residues. Supplemented by reference TRBV5-1 and TRBJ2-2, the full variable domain reads KAGVTQTPRYLIKTRGQQVTLSCSPISGHRSVSWYQQTPGQGLQFLFEYFSETQRNKGNFPGRFSGRQFSNSRSEMNVSTLELGDSALYLCASSQFGGRQTGELFFGEGSRLTVL.

The chain recombines TRBV6-8 with TRBJ1-2; D unclear. This CDR3 is 13 amino acids long. CDR1 is MNHGY and CDR2 is SAAAGT in the germline V gene. The V end lost 5 bases, the J end lost 3 bases, and 10 bases lay between the germline ends. The CDR3 loop is CASSVSVHYGYTF. The CDR3 DNA is TGTGCCAGCAGTGTCTCGGTTCACTATGGCTACACCTTC.

The CDR3 nucleotides read TGTGCCAGCAGTTACGAGTGGGGTTCAATCGGCTACACCTTC. This gives the protein CASSYEWGSIGYTF. This chain links TRBV6-8 with TRBJ1-2; D gene unclear. V was shortened by 2 bases and J by 8 bases, with 15 bases between the two germline ends. CDR1 and CDR2 (germline): MNHGY, SAAAGT. CDR3 length: 14 amino acids.

The rearrangement uses TRBV19 and TRBJ2-7; 9 bases are a match to TRBD1. The germline V gene has CDR1 LNHDA and CDR2 SQIVND (reference sequence). The V and J ends lost 6 bases and 7 bases, in that order; junction bases with no gene match: 7. This CDR3 spans 13 amino acids. The CDR3 nucleotides are TGTGCCAGTAGCGGGACAGGGAGAAGGGAGCAGTACTTC. Translated, it gives CASSGTGRREQYF. Filled out from reference TRBV19 and TRBJ2-7, the complete variable domain reads DGGITQSPKYLFRKEGQNVTLSCEQNLNHDAMYWYRQDPGQGLRLIYYSQIVNDFQKGDIAEGYSVSREKKESFPLTVTSAQKNPTAFYLCASSGTGRREQYFGPGTRLTVT.

The chain joins TRBV28 to TRBJ2-7, with a possible D match to TRBD1 (6 bases). V gave up 8 bases and J gave up 5 bases, with 22 bases separating them. This CDR3 contains 15 residues. Germline CDR1 MDHEN, CDR2 SYDVKM. CDR3 nucleotides: TGTGCCAGCCATTCTGCAAGCAGGGCAGGGGACGAGCAGTACTTC. Translation: CASHSASRAGDEQYF. Combining the CDR3 with reference TRBV28 and TRBJ2-7 gives the whole variable domain DVKVTQSSRYLVKRTGEKVFLECVQDMDHENMFWYRQDPGLGLRLIYFSYDVKMKEKGDIPEGYSVSREKKERFSLILESASTNQTSMYLCASHSASRAGDEQYFGPGTRLTVT.

The rearrangement uses TRBV6-7 and TRBJ1-5; a weak D match, TRBD1 (5 bases). TRBV6-7 is an ORF, and what it does is uncertain. The CDR3 has 15 amino acids. Trimming took off 6 bases at V and 6 bases at J, with 18 bases between the two ends. CDR3 in DNA: TGTGCCAGCAGCTTCCGTGGGGGTGGAGGTCAGCCCCAGCATTTT. Translating gives CASSFRGGGGQPQHF.

The chain carries TRBV6-8 and TRBJ2-7; the match to TRBD1 covers 8 bases. The CDR3 has 13 amino acids. Germline V gene lookup returns CDR1 MNHGY and CDR2 SAAAGT. The junction had 5 bases not matched to a gene; V was cut back by 5 bases and J by 5 bases. The CDR3 DNA is TGTGCCAGCAGTAGGACAGGGTTCGACGAGCAGTACTTC. This codes for CASSRTGFDEQYF.

The chain carries TRBV6-8 and TRBJ2-7; D is perhaps TRBD1 (6 bases). Trimming cost V 8 bases and J 5 bases, with 16 bases left between them. Germline V gene lookup returns CDR1 MNHGY and CDR2 SAAAGT. The CDR3 covers 13 residues. CDR3 in DNA: TGTGCCAGCCAAAAACTAACAGGGCACGAGCAGTACTTC. It encodes CASQKLTGHEQYF.

As DNA, the CDR3 is TGTGCCAGCGTTGGGGCGGGGAGAGGCACTGAAGCTTTCTTT. Its translation: CASVGAGRGTEAFF. The rearrangement uses TRBV2 and TRBJ1-1, with D possibly being TRBD1 (5 bases). V was clipped by 8 bases and J by 4 bases, with 17 bases between them. The CDR3 is 14 amino acids. CDR1 is SNHLY and CDR2 is FYNNEI in the germline V gene.

The chain couples TRBV18 to TRBJ1-5; 7 bases align to TRBD1. V was clipped by 6 bases and J by 9 bases; unmatched bases: 20. The CDR3 is 17 amino acids. Germline CDR1 and CDR2: KGHSH and LQKENI. CDR3 coding DNA: TGTGCCAGCTCTCAAAGACAGGGTGTGGGGCTGGGTGCGCCCCAGCATTTT. As protein: CASSQRQGVGLGAPQHF. The full variable domain, in which reference TRBV18 and TRBJ1-5 provide the parts outside the CDR3, is NAGVMQNPRHLVRRRGQEARLRCSPMKGHSHVYWYRQLPEEGLKFMVYLQKENIIDESGMPKERFSAEFPKEGPSILRIQQVVRGDSAAYFCASSQRQGVGLGAPQHFGDGTRLSIL.

This clone appeared once. The chain has TRBV18 and TRBJ1-1; D remains unclear. CDR1 KGHSH and CDR2 LQKENI come from the germline V gene. With 0 bases removed from V and 10 bases from J, the gap between germline ends came to 15 bases. The CDR3 contains 14 residues. For the CDR3, the DNA is TGTGCCAGCTCACCACCCCGGAGGGCAGGCTCAGCTTTCTTT. Protein sequence: CASSPPRRAGSAFF.

A note on this clone: At one boundary the junction diverges from the germline segment, which might be a read error. This chain links TRBV6-4 with TRBJ2-6, with D possibly being TRBD1 or TRBD2 (5 bases each). Germline values: CDR1 MRHNA, CDR2 SNTAGT. The CDR3 is 17 amino acids. The CDR3 region has the DNA TGTGCCAGCAGTTACTCGAGGGGATTCTCTGGGGCCAACGTCCTGACTTTC. Translated: CASSYSRGFSGANVLTF.

The CDR3 DNA reads TGCAGCGTTGAAGGCGAGAATGTGAAGACCCAGTACTTC. It encodes CSVEGENVKTQYF. This chain joins TRBV29-1 and TRBJ2-5; D is ambiguous. Trimming removed 1 base at V and 6 bases at J, with 12 bases between. Germline CDR1 is SQVTM and CDR2 is ANQGSEA. This CDR3 is 13 amino acids long.

V and J are TRBV15 and TRBJ1-1; D might be TRBD1 (5 bases). CDR3 size: 16 residues. CDR1 is LNHNV and CDR2 is YYDKDF in the germline V gene (reference sequence). The V and J ends lost 0 bases and 8 bases respectively, with 19 bases between them. Here the CDR3 DNA reads TGTGCCACCAGCAGAGAAATAGAAAGGGGAAACTCCGAAGCTTTCTTT. Protein: CATSREIERGNSEAFF.

This chain connects TRBV28 to TRBJ2-1; TRBD2 might be the D (6 bases). The length of the CDR3 is 14 residues. Trimming took 5 bases from V and 10 from J, leaving 18 bases between them. The germline V gene encodes CDR1 MDHEN and CDR2 SYDVKM. The CDR3 loop is CASSGGTVLLEQFF. The CDR3 nucleotides read TGTGCCAGCAGTGGGGGGACGGTGCTATTGGAGCAGTTCTTC.

The J gene is TRBJ2-7, the V gene TRBV22-1; the table calls TRBD2, which could not be checked here. TRBV22-1 is a known pseudogene. The CDR3 consists of 13 residues. The CDR3 region has the DNA TGTGCCAGCAGTTTTGGGGAGAGGTACGAGCAGTACTTC. Amino acids: CASSFGERYEQYF.

The chain combines TRBV19 with TRBJ2-1; D might be TRBD1 or TRBD2, each matching 5 bases. The germline V and J ends were trimmed by 3 bases and 10 bases, with 16 bases remaining between them. The CDR3 spans 14 residues. Germline V gene sequence: CDR1 LNHDA, CDR2 SQIVND (reference sequence). The CDR3 here is CASSIPGTEREQFF. CDR3 nucleotide sequence: TGTGCCAGTAGTATTCCTGGGACCGAACGGGAGCAGTTCTTC.

The J gene is TRBJ2-3, the V gene TRBV29-1, with TRBD1 matching 8 bases. The junction had 6 bases not matched to a gene; V was cut back by 6 bases and J by 4 bases. Germline V gene data show CDR1 as SQVTM and CDR2 as ANQGSEA. CDR3 length equals 13 residues. The CDR3 DNA reads as TGCAGCGTGCGGGACAGGAGATCAGATACGCAGTATTTT. It specifies CSVRDRRSDTQYF.

This clone showed up just once. The chain couples TRBV28 to TRBJ2-1, with a weak D call TRBD1 (5 bases). The V gene's germline CDR1 is MDHEN and CDR2 SYDVKM. The CDR3 is 17 residues long. V shed 5 bases and J shed 4 bases, with 21 bases lying between them. This CDR3 is CASSPLEAGIMYNEQFF. CDR3 nucleotide sequence: TGTGCCAGCAGTCCTCTTGAGGCAGGGATTATGTACAATGAGCAGTTCTTC.

This clone was detected once. The rearrangement links TRBV1 to TRBJ2-2. TRBV1 is a known pseudogene. The CDR3 length is 17 residues. The CDR3 DNA follows: TGCGCCAGCAGCAAGGAAACCGGGACGGTGAACACCGGGGAGCTGTTTTTT. The encoded protein is CASSKETGTVNTGELFF.

The J gene is TRBJ2-6, the V gene TRBV27; possibly TRBD2 for D (6 bases). This CDR3 has 19 amino acids. V lost 1 base to trimming and J lost 1 base, with 17 bases between them. CDR1 MNHEY and CDR2 SMNVEV come from the germline V gene (reference sequence). The CDR3 sequence is CASSLYGGHEKSGANVLTF. DNA of the CDR3: TGTGCCAGCAGTTTATATGGAGGGCACGAAAAGTCTGGGGCCAACGTCCTGACTTTC.

The rearrangement uses TRBV6-8 and TRBJ2-3; D gene ambiguous. This CDR3 spans 14 amino acids. The V and J ends lost 2 bases and 1 base respectively, with 7 bases between them. Germline assignment: CDR1 MNHGY and CDR2 SAAAGT. For the CDR3, the DNA is TGTGCCAGCAGTTACGTTCGGCGCACAGATACGCAGTATTTT. Encoded protein: CASSYVRRTDTQYF.